Following are 27 T cell receptor beta chains from one sample sequenced in a study of T cells in Graves' hyperthyroidism and ophthalmopathy. Regions amplified from RNA transcripts were the TCR beta CDR3 regions. A first-round RT-PCR of the TCR CDR3 used the HTBI primer set. In TCRdb, the multiplex PCR reads were re-called with MiXCR into one record per CDR3 protein. Of more than 500,000 distinct CDR3 sequences detected, about 16% appear once; the ten largest clones hold about 29%. Sequences were obtained from blood. Every receptor here comes from a woman aged 25 to 39 with Graves' ophthalmopathy.

The rearrangement joins TRBV28 to TRBJ1-1; D gene uncertain. The CDR3 has 12 residues. The germline V gene has CDR1 MDHEN and CDR2 SYDVKM. Trimming cost V 8 bases and J 1 base, with 8 bases left between them. The CDR3 here is CASGRPNTEAFF. The CDR3 bases are TGTGCCAGCGGACGACCGAACACTGAAGCTTTCTTT.

The chain has TRBV7-3 and TRBJ2-1; D remains unclear. The CDR3 covers 12 residues. Germline V gives CDR1 SGHTA, CDR2 FQGTGA. V was pared by 5 bases and J by 6 bases, with 8 bases between. Here the CDR3 DNA reads TGTGCCAGCAGCCCTCCCATCAATGAGCAGTTCTTC. The encoded protein is CASSPPINEQFF.

A note on this clonotype: The junction departs from germline at one end; a sequencing error may be responsible. The rearrangement links TRBV7-6 to TRBJ2-1; perhaps TRBD2 as D (6 bases). CDR1 and CDR2 (germline): SGHVS, FNYEAQ. The CDR3 spans 13 residues. This CDR3 reads CVSSLAERNEQFF. CDR3 in DNA: TGTGTCAGCAGTTTAGCGGAGAGGAATGAGCAGTTCTTC.

This clonotype was observed many times. The chain has TRBV5-6 and TRBJ2-1; TRBD1 or TRBD2 may be the D gene (5 bases each). Germline-derived CDR1 and CDR2 are SGHDT and YYEEEE. The CDR3 extends over 15 amino acids. V lost 1 base and J 8 bases, leaving 16 bases between the germline ends. CDR3 nucleotides: TGTGCCAGCAGCTTGTGGGGGAATAAGGGCGATGAGCAGTTCTTC. It specifies CASSLWGNKGDEQFF. The full variable domain, completed using reference TRBV5-6 and TRBJ2-1, is DAGVTQSPTHLIKTRGQQVTLRCSPKSGHDTVSWYQQALGQGPQFIFQYYEEEERQRGNFPDRFSGHQFPNYSSELNVNALLLGDSALYLCASSLWGNKGDEQFFGPGTRLTVL.

This clonotype occurred many times. The chain couples TRBV13 to TRBJ2-7, with TRBD2 as a possible D gene (6 bases). With 8 bases removed from V and 4 bases from J, the gap between germline ends came to 12 bases. This CDR3 region has 12 residues. Per germline, CDR1 PRHDT and CDR2 FYEKMQ (reference sequence). The CDR3 loop is CASGRRGYEQYF. For the CDR3, the DNA is TGTGCCAGCGGAAGGCGGGGATACGAGCAGTACTTC.

The rearrangement links TRBV10-1 to TRBJ2-1; the match to TRBD1 covers 7 bases. Germline V lookup: CDR1 WNHNN, CDR2 SYGVQD (reference sequence). V was pared by 2 bases and J by 5 bases, with 9 bases of the junction left unmatched. The CDR3 has 16 residues. The CDR3 coding sequence is TGCGCCAGCAGTGAGGGAGCCGGGACAGTCAACAATGAGCAGTTCTTC. Translating it yields CASSEGAGTVNNEQFF.

The V and J genes are TRBV7-2 and TRBJ2-1, with TRBD1 as a possible D gene (6 bases). CDR1 and CDR2 from the germline V gene are SGHTA and FQGNSA. V shed 5 bases and J shed 9 bases, with 14 bases lying between them. The CDR3 is 13 residues long. The CDR3 region has the DNA TGTGCCAGCAGCCCGGAGGACAGATCTGAGCAGTTCTTC. Translating gives CASSPEDRSEQFF. The full variable domain, rest sourced from reference TRBV7-2 and TRBJ2-1, is GAGVSQSPSNKVTEKGKDVELRCDPISGHTALYWYRQSLGQGLEFLIYFQGNSAPDKSGLPSDRFSAERTGGSVSTLTIQRTQQEDSAVYLCASSPEDRSEQFFGPGTRLTVL.

Only a few counts were recorded for this clonotype. V gene TRBV4-1 combines with J gene TRBJ2-2; 9 bases match TRBD1. The germline V gene encodes CDR1 MGHRA and CDR2 YSYEKL. This CDR3 is 17 amino acids long. V lost 0 bases to trimming and J lost 4 bases; unmatched junction nucleotides: 6. The CDR3 DNA follows: TGCGCCAGCAGCCAAGAACGGGGACAGGGTTTCACCGGGGAGCTGTTTTTT. Amino acids: CASSQERGQGFTGELFF.

This clonotype was detected ten times or more. The rearrangement links TRBV28 to TRBJ1-5; D is undetermined. This CDR3 is 17 amino acids long. The V end lost 3 bases, the J end lost 4 bases, and 19 bases lay between the germline ends. The germline V gene encodes CDR1 MDHEN and CDR2 SYDVKM. The CDR3 DNA sequence: TGTGCCAGCAGTTTTAAATACTCCTTTAACGGGAATCAGCCCCAGCATTTT. Translating gives CASSFKYSFNGNQPQHF.

The CDR3 here is CASSLLVSNQPQHF. The CDR3 region has the DNA TGTGCCAGCAGTTTATTGGTTAGCAATCAGCCCCAGCATTTT. The chain couples TRBV28 to TRBJ1-5; the D is unclear. CDR1 MDHEN and CDR2 SYDVKM come from the germline V gene. The germline V and J ends were trimmed by 1 base and 0 bases, with 4 bases remaining between them. This CDR3 has 14 residues.

This clonotype was counted many times. This rearrangement joins TRBV12-3 or TRBV12-4 to TRBJ1-5, with 8 bases fitting TRBD1. V shed 5 bases and J 5 bases; nucleotides not matched to a gene: 5. The CDR3 covers 14 residues. This chain's CDR3 is CASSRDRLDQPQHF. CDR3 sequence (DNA): TGTGCCAGCAGTAGGGACAGGTTGGATCAGCCCCAGCATTTT.

Many counts were recorded for this clonotype. This chain connects TRBV12-3 or TRBV12-4 to TRBJ2-3; maybe TRBD2 (5 bases). The CDR3 has 12 amino acids. V was shortened by 6 bases and J by 3 bases, with 7 bases between the two germline ends. The CDR3 loop reads CASRLVTDTQYF. The DNA of the CDR3 is TGTGCCAGCAGACTAGTTACAGATACGCAGTATTTT.

This clonotype appeared many times. The chain is built from TRBV20-1 and TRBJ2-1; 10 bases are shared with TRBD2. The CDR3 consists of 12 residues. CDR1 is DFQATT and CDR2 is SNEGSKA in the germline V gene (reference sequence). The J segment lost 10 bases and the V segment lost 4 bases, leaving 4 bases of the junction unmatched. The CDR3 is CSATSGSYEQFF. The CDR3 coding sequence is TGCAGTGCTACTAGCGGGAGTTACGAGCAGTTCTTC.

This rearrangement joins TRBV7-2 to TRBJ2-1; 11 positions match TRBD1. The J segment lost 8 bases and the V segment lost 6 bases, leaving 6 bases of the junction unmatched. The germline gives CDR1 SGHTA, CDR2 FQGNSA. The CDR3 sequence is 14 residues long. CDR3 residues: CASSRTGGSYEQFF. The DNA of the CDR3 is TGTGCCAGCAGTCGGACAGGGGGCTCCTATGAGCAGTTCTTC.

V usage is TRBV20-1 and J usage is TRBJ2-5, with D perhaps matching TRBD2 (6 bases). This CDR3 is 17 amino acids long. Germline values: CDR1 DFQATT, CDR2 SNEGSKA (reference sequence). Trimming pared 3 bases from V and 0 bases from J, leaving 20 bases between. This CDR3 is CSASRLAGRLDQETQYF. The CDR3 DNA is TGCAGTGCTAGTCGGCTAGCCGGGAGATTGGACCAAGAGACCCAGTACTTC.

The table lists this clonotype with a few counts. V is TRBV4-2 and J is TRBJ2-3, with 8 nucleotides matching TRBD1. The trim removed 1 base at V and 3 bases at J, leaving 9 bases unmatched. The CDR3 covers 17 residues. Per the germline V gene, CDR1 is LGHNA and CDR2 is YNFKEQ. CDR3 bases: TGTGCCAGCAGCCAAGGGGATCCAGGGGGCTCGACAGATACGCAGTATTTT. It codes for CASSQGDPGGSTDTQYF.

This clonotype was seen only a few times. This chain joins TRBV29-1 and TRBJ1-3, with D possibly matching TRBD1 (5 bases). CDR3 length: 16 amino acids. Trimming took 2 bases from V and 2 from J, leaving 16 bases between them. CDR1 is SQVTM, CDR2 ANQGSEA, per germline. The CDR3 spells CSVELDTPLPGNTIYF. CDR3 bases: TGCAGCGTTGAACTGGACACCCCTCTGCCTGGAAACACCATATATTTT.

About this clonotype itself: A much larger clone is a single base away; this may be a read error. The V call is TRBV20-1, the J call TRBJ2-1, with D hard to call. The CDR3 totals 15 residues. CDR1 DFQATT and CDR2 SNEGSKA come from the germline V gene (reference sequence). CDR3 protein: CSARPPHPSYNEHFF. The DNA for the CDR3 is TGCAGTGCTAGGCCCCCCCATCCATCCTACAATGAGCATTTCTTC.

This clonotype was found many times. The rearrangement links TRBV30 to TRBJ2-7; either TRBD1 or TRBD2 may fit D (6 bases each). Trimming shortened V by 1 base and J by 4 bases, and 14 bases separated the two germline ends. CDR3 length: 14 residues. Germline V CDR1 and CDR2: GTSNPN, SVGIG (reference sequence). The CDR3 sequence: CAWSGLRGAYEQYF. The CDR3 DNA is TGTGCCTGGAGTGGACTGAGGGGGGCTTACGAGCAGTACTTC.

The chain couples TRBV7-2 to TRBJ2-7, with D possibly matching TRBD1 (6 bases). CDR1 SGHTA and CDR2 FQGNSA come from the germline V gene. CDR3 size: 16 residues. V shed 1 base and J shed 5 bases, with 18 bases lying between them. CDR3 DNA: TGTGCCAGCAGCTTAGGGGCAGGGGCCCAGGGCCACGAGCAGTACTTC. It translates to CASSLGAGAQGHEQYF.

This clonotype turned up a few times. J is TRBJ2-1 and V is TRBV7-9, with D perhaps TRBD2 (6 bases). The CDR3 sequence is 15 residues long. V lost 3 bases and J lost 3, with 12 bases in between. Germline CDR1 SEHNR, CDR2 FQNEAQ (reference sequence). The CDR3: CASSFSAGHYNEQFF. CDR3 nucleotide sequence: TGTGCCAGCAGCTTTAGTGCGGGGCACTACAATGAGCAGTTCTTC.

This clonotype has at least ten counts. This rearrangement joins TRBV20-1 to TRBJ1-6; a possible D gene is TRBD1 (5 bases). Trimming removed 6 bases from V and 4 bases from J, with 16 bases in between. CDR3 size: 15 residues. Germline loops: CDR1 DFQATT, CDR2 SNEGSKA (reference sequence). The CDR3 coding sequence is TGCAGTGCCGTAGGCCCGGGGGGATATAATTCACCCCTCCACTTT. Protein: CSAVGPGGYNSPLHF.

The chain links TRBV6-1 to TRBJ1-5; unclear D gene. With 6 bases removed from V and 1 base from J, the gap between germline ends came to 10 bases. This CDR3 has 14 amino acids. CDR1 MNHNS and CDR2 SASEGT come from the germline V gene. The CDR3 nucleotides read TGTGCCAGCAGACTTGGGCCGAGCAATCAGCCCCAGCATTTT. It codes for CASRLGPSNQPQHF.

This clonotype was observed a few times. V and J are TRBV14 and TRBJ2-1; 10 nucleotides align to TRBD2. This CDR3 region has 16 residues. CDR1 is SGHDN and CDR2 is FVKESK in the germline V gene. Trimming removed 3 bases from V and 6 bases from J; junction bases left unmatched: 8. The CDR3 DNA reads as TGTGCCAGCAGCCATCCGGGACTAGCGAAAATCAATGAGCAGTTCTTC. It is translated as CASSHPGLAKINEQFF.

This chain uses TRBV20-1 with TRBJ1-2, with 11 bases aligning to TRBD1. Germline assignment: CDR1 DFQATT and CDR2 SNEGSKA (reference sequence). The V and J ends lost 3 bases and 8 bases, in that order; junction bases with no gene match: 8. The CDR3 is 14 amino acids. DNA for the CDR3: TGCAGTGCTAGTGTCGGACAGGGGGCTCGGGGCTACACCTTC. This gives the protein CSASVGQGARGYTF.

This clonotype appeared many times. The chain combines TRBV28 with TRBJ2-5; D perhaps matches TRBD2 (5 bases). The CDR3 has 14 amino acids. The V end was cut by 7 bases, the J end by 0 bases, with 12 bases between. The germline V gene has CDR1 MDHEN and CDR2 SYDVKM. The CDR3 loop is CASNEADYQETQYF. The CDR3 DNA sequence: TGTGCCAGCAATGAGGCGGACTACCAAGAGACCCAGTACTTC. Using reference TRBV28 and TRBJ2-5 for the parts outside the CDR3, the full variable domain is DVKVTQSSRYLVKRTGEKVFLECVQDMDHENMFWYRQDPGLGLRLIYFSYDVKMKEKGDIPEGYSVSREKKERFSLILESASTNQTSMYLCASNEADYQETQYFGPGTRLLVL.

The rearrangement joins TRBV4-3 to TRBJ1-1; D gene ambiguous. V dropped 3 bases and J dropped 3 bases, with 11 bases sitting between them. The CDR3 is 14 residues long. Germline lookup yields CDR1 LGHNA and CDR2 YSLEER. CDR3 nucleotides: TGCGCCAGCAGCCATTCGACCGGGGACACTGAAGCTTTCTTT. Protein sequence: CASSHSTGDTEAFF.